This entry lists 7 T cell receptor beta chains sequenced from one sample in a study of T cell repertoires in cytomegalovirus infection. TCRdb used MiXCR to reprocess the reads, holding one entry per CDR3 protein. The table lists 900,000 to 950,000 distinct CDR3 sequences, about a third of them singletons, with over 12% in the top ten. No antigen has been assigned to these receptors. The material sequenced was cultured CD8+ T cells from PBMCs, taken from culture after CMV antigen stimulation. These receptors came from a human donor in good health (CMV status not recorded). Some clones in this sample may be carry-over from other donors' samples.

CDR3 loop: CASSYRGDPGPGYGYTF. CDR3 sequence (DNA): TGTGCCAGCAGTTACAGGGGGGACCCAGGACCTGGCTATGGCTACACCTTC. The V and J genes are TRBV6-5 and TRBJ1-2, with D perhaps TRBD1 (6 bases). The CDR3 length is 17 residues. Germline CDR1 is MNHEY and CDR2 is SVGAGI. Between the trimmed V and J ends, which lost 2 bases and 4 bases, there was a span of 20 bases.

The J gene is TRBJ1-1, the V gene TRBV7-9; D perhaps matches TRBD1 (5 bases). Trimming shortened V by 5 bases and J by 11 bases, and 24 bases separated the two germline ends. The germline gives CDR1 SEHNR, CDR2 FQNEAQ (reference sequence). The CDR3 is 15 amino acids. CDR3 nucleotides: TGTGCCAGCAGCACCATGACCGGGGCCCGAACCCCGGCTTTCTTT. This translates into CASSTMTGARTPAFF.

Ten or more counts support this clonotype. This rearrangement joins TRBV12-3 or TRBV12-4 to TRBJ2-7, with D maybe TRBD2 (5 bases). This CDR3 region has 14 residues. V was cut by 8 bases and J by 7 bases, with 21 bases left in between. CDR3 sequence reads: CASASREGIIEQYF. As DNA, the CDR3 is TGTGCCAGCGCCTCCCGGGAAGGGATTATAGAGCAGTACTTC.

This chain connects TRBV7-9 to TRBJ2-5, with a tentative D call TRBD2 (6 bases). The germline gives CDR1 SEHNR, CDR2 FQNEAQ (reference sequence). Trimming shortened V by 5 bases and J by 6 bases, and 16 bases separated the two germline ends. The CDR3 loop spans 14 amino acids. This CDR3 reads CASSPREERKTQYF. CDR3 coding DNA: TGTGCCAGCAGCCCCAGGGAGGAGAGGAAGACCCAGTACTTC.

This clonotype has just a few counts. The chain links TRBV7-3 to TRBJ2-2; D is tentatively TRBD1 or TRBD2 (5 bases each). Germline V gives CDR1 SGHTA, CDR2 FQGTGA. The CDR3 has 15 residues. Trimming took 1 base from V and 3 from J, leaving 9 bases between them. CDR3 DNA: TGTGCCAGCAGCTTAAACGGGGCGGACACCGGGGAGCTGTTTTTT. Amino acids: CASSLNGADTGELFF.

The V and J genes are TRBV4-1 and TRBJ1-1, with no clear D. CDR1 MGHRA and CDR2 YSYEKL come from the germline V gene. This CDR3 is built from 13 residues. V dropped 1 base and J dropped 4 bases, with 7 bases sitting between them. For the CDR3, the DNA is TGCGCCAGCAGCCAAGTGGCGCCCACTGAAGCTTTCTTT. This sequence encodes CASSQVAPTEAFF.

V is TRBV3-1 and J is TRBJ2-1, with a possible D match to TRBD2 (6 bases). Germline V gene sequence: CDR1 LGHDT, CDR2 YNNKEL (reference sequence). V lost 0 bases, J lost 4 bases, and 16 bases lay in between. The CDR3 is made up of 17 amino acids. The CDR3: CASSQDGPGDPYNEQFF. CDR3 nucleotide sequence: TGTGCCAGCAGCCAAGATGGGCCGGGAGACCCATACAATGAGCAGTTCTTC.